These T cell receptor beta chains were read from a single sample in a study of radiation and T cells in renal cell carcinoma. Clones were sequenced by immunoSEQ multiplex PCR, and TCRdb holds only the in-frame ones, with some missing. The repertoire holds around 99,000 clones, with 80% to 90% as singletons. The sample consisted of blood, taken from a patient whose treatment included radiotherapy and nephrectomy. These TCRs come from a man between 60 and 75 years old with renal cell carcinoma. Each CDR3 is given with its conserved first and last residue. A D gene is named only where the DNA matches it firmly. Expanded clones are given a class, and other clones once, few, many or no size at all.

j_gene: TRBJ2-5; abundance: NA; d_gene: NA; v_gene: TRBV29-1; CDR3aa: CSAGPVDEETQYF; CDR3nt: TGCAGCGCTGGCCCCGTGGACGAAGAGACCCAGTACTTC
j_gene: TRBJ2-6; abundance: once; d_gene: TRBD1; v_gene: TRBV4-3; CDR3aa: CASSQRTGDGSVLTF; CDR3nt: TGCGCCAGCAGCCAAAGAACAGGGGATGGGAGCGTCCTGACTTTC
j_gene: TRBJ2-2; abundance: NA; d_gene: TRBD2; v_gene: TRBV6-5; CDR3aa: CASSFLTSGLRELFF; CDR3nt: TGTGCCAGCAGTTTCTTGACTAGCGGGCTGCGGGAGCTGTTTTTT
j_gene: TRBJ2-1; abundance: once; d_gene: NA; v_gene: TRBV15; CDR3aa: CATSKALSYNEQFF; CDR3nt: TGTGCCACCAGCAAAGCGTTATCCTACAATGAGCAGTTCTTC
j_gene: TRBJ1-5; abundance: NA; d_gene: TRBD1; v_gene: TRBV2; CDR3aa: CASSGDQGARNQPQHF; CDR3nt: TGTGCCAGCAGTGGGGATCAGGGGGCTAGGAATCAGCCCCAGCATTTT
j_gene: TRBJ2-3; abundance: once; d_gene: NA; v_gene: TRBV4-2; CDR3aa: CASSLETASTDTQYF; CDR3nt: TGTGCCAGCAGCTTGGAAACGGCTAGCACAGATACGCAGTATTTT
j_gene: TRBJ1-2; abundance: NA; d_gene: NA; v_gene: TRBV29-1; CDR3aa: CSVDPLDYGYTF; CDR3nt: TGCAGCGTTGACCCCCTGGACTATGGCTACACCTTC
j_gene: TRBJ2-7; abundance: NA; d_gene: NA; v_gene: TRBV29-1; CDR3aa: CSVETASSYEQYF; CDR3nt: TGCAGCGTTGAGACTGCCAGTTCCTACGAGCAGTACTTC
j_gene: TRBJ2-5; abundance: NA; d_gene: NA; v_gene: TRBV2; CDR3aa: CASNRDVKETQYF; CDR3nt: TGTGCCAGCAACAGGGACGTCAAAGAGACCCAGTACTTC
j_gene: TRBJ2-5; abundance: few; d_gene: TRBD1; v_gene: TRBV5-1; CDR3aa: CASSLDRGLAETQYF; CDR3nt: TGCGCCAGCAGCTTGGACAGGGGGTTAGCAGAGACCCAGTACTTC
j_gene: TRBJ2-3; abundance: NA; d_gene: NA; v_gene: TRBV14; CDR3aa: CASSQELGTDTQYF; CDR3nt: TGTGCCAGCAGCCAAGAGCTGGGGACAGATACGCAGTATTTT
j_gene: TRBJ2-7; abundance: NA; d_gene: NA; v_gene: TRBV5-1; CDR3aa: CASSWTGQTYEQYF; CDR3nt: TGCGCCAGCAGCTGGACGGGACAAACCTACGAGCAGTACTTC
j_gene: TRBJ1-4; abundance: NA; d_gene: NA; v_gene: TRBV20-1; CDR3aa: CSARQLEKLFF; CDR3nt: TGCAGTGCTCGACAGCTCGAAAAACTGTTTTTT
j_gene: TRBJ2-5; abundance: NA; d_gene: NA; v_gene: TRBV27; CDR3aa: CASSFGGETQYF; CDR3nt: TGTGCCAGCAGTTTTGGTGGAGAGACCCAGTACTTC
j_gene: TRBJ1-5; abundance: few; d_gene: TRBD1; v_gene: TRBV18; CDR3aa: CASGDRGGQPQHF; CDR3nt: TGTGCCAGCGGGGACAGGGGTGGCCAGCCCCAGCATTTT
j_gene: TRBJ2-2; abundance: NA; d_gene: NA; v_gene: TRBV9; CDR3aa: CASSVAEPGELFF; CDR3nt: TGTGCCAGCAGCGTAGCCGAGCCCGGGGAGCTGTTTTTT
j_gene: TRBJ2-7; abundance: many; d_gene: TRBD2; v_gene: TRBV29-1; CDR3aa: CSVGPSPSGYEQYF; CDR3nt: TGCAGCGTGGGCCCCTCACCTAGCGGCTACGAGCAGTACTTC
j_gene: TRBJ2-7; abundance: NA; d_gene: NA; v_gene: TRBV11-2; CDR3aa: CASSLAPGPYEQYF; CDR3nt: TGTGCCAGCAGCTTAGCGCCAGGGCCCTACGAGCAGTACTTC
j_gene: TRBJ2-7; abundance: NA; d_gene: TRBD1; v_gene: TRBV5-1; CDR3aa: CASSGTGGYEQYF; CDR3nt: TGCGCCAGCAGCGGGACAGGGGGCTACGAGCAGTACTTC
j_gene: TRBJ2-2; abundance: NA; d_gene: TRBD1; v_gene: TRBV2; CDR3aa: CAAQGQGAGELFF; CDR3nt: TGTGCCGCGCAGGGACAGGGGGCCGGGGAGCTGTTTTTT
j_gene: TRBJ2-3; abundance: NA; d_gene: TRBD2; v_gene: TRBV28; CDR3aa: CASNRAGEGYTQYF; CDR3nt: TGTGCCAGCAATAGAGCGGGAGAGGGATATACGCAGTATTTT
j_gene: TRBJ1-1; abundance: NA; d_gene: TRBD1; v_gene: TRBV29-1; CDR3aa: CSVGQGPTEAFF; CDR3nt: TGCAGCGTAGGACAGGGGCCCACTGAAGCTTTCTTT
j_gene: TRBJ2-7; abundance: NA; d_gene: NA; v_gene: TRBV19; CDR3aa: CASSIARGIGYEQYF; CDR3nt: TGTGCCAGTAGTATAGCGAGGGGAATAGGCTACGAGCAGTACTTC
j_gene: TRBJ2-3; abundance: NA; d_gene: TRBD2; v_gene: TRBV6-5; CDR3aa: CASTSSGDSTDTQYF; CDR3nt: TGTGCCAGCACCTCCAGCGGGGATAGCACAGATACGCAGTATTTT
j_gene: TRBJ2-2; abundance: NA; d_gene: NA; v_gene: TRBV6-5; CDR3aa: CASSMGRRGTGELFF; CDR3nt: TGTGCCAGCAGTATGGGCCGTCGGGGGACCGGGGAGCTGTTTTTT
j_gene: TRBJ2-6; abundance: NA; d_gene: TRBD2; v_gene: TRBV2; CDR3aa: CASSGGREGGANVLTF; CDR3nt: TGTGCCAGCAGTGGTGGGAGGGAAGGTGGGGCCAACGTCCTGACTTTC